Following are 5 T cell receptor beta chains from one sample sequenced in a study of shared clonotypes between healthy human individuals. As defined, naive CD8 cells were CD45RO-negative and positively selected for CCR7, with terminally differentiated effector memory CD45RA+ cells excluded. Profiling relied on immunoSEQ multiplex PCR, and the TCRdb table lists in-frame clones only, not all of them. Seen here are about 2.2 million clones, about 93% observed once, and the top ten hold 1.5% to 2%. The sample comprised naive CD8+ T cells from PBMCs. The receptors come from a man younger than 35 in good health. Some clones in this sample may be carry-over from other donors' samples.

This clone appeared a few times. The chain recombines TRBV5-5 with TRBJ2-7; D not certain. The CDR3 runs 15 residues. CDR1 and CDR2 (germline): SGHKS, YYEKEE (reference sequence). The germline V and J ends were trimmed by 4 bases and 3 bases, with 17 bases remaining between them. The CDR3 sequence: CASSLTRLVDYEQYF. As DNA, the CDR3 is TGTGCCAGCAGCCTTACGAGGCTAGTGGACTACGAGCAGTACTTC.

The rearrangement joins TRBV2 to TRBJ2-7, with 7 nucleotides matching TRBD1. The CDR3 runs to 14 residues. Germline V gives CDR1 SNHLY, CDR2 FYNNEI. J was trimmed by 3 bases and V by 9 bases; bases with no gene match: 11. CDR3 DNA: TGTGCCAGGGGGACGGGACAGAGAGACTACGAGCAGTACTTC. Translation: CARGTGQRDYEQYF. The complete variable domain, with remaining parts taken from reference TRBV2 and TRBJ2-7, reads EPEVTQTPSHQVTQMGQEVILRCVPISNHLYFYWYRQILGQKVEFLVSFYNNEISEKSEIFDDQFSVERPDGSNFTLKIRSTKLEDSAMYFCARGTGQRDYEQYFGPGTRLTVT.

The V gene is TRBV29-1, the J gene TRBJ2-5; D call uncertain. The germline V gene has CDR1 SQVTM and CDR2 ANQGSEA. Trimming took 3 bases from V and 5 from J, leaving 16 bases between them. This CDR3 is 14 amino acids long. The CDR3 protein is CSVDDRALGETQYF. The CDR3 DNA follows: TGCAGCGTTGATGATAGGGCCTTAGGGGAGACCCAGTACTTC. Filled out from reference TRBV29-1 and TRBJ2-5, the complete variable domain reads SAVISQKPSRDICQRGTSLTIQCQVDSQVTMMFWYRQQPGQSLTLIATANQGSEATYESGFVIDKFPISRPNLTFSTLTVSNMSPEDSSIYLCSVDDRALGETQYFGPGTRLLVL.

The J gene is TRBJ2-3, the V gene TRBV14; D is tentatively TRBD1 or TRBD2 (6 bases each). Germline CDR1 SGHDN, CDR2 FVKESK. Trimming took off 4 bases at V and 3 bases at J, with 20 bases between the two ends. CDR3 length: 17 residues. The chain's CDR3 is CASSPSGGQGWTDTQYF. CDR3 bases: TGTGCCAGCAGCCCAAGTGGGGGGCAGGGCTGGACAGATACGCAGTATTTT.

The rearrangement links TRBV10-3 to TRBJ2-1; D tentatively fits TRBD1 or TRBD2 (5 bases each). The CDR3 totals 14 residues. CDR1 and CDR2 from the germline V gene are ENHRY and SYGVKD. V gave up 10 bases and J gave up 2 bases, with 15 bases separating them. In DNA form, the CDR3 reads TGTGCCACACGGGGCAGCGACGCCTACAATGAGCAGTTCTTC. Translated: CATRGSDAYNEQFF.